These 14 T cell receptor beta chains were all obtained from the same sample, sequenced in a study of cytomegalovirus exposure and HLA in healthy donors (dated by TCRdb to the late 2010s). Receptor amplification or capture employed the immunoSEQ multiplex PCR assay. The source is immuneACCESS, and TCRdb retained only in-frame sequences with V and J called. Part of the clones is not carried over; for the studies checked, unresolved V genes explain less than half of this, and the remainder is unexplained. The sample includes under 200,000 clones, with 80% to 90% observed a single time. The ten largest clones represent 4.5% to 7% of the sample. Material for sequencing was PBMCs. The receptors derive from a woman in her 30s in good health and CMV-seronegative.

As to this clone: With a much larger clone just one base away, this may be a read error. The chain employs TRBV7-2 and TRBJ1-5; no reliable D call. V lost 1 base and J 5 bases, leaving 6 bases between the germline ends. This CDR3 is built from 13 residues. In germline, CDR1 is SGHTA, CDR2 FQGNSA. This CDR3 is CASSLDWDQPQHF. For the CDR3, the DNA is TGTGCCAGCAGCTTAGATTGGGATCAGCCCCAGCATTTT.

V usage is TRBV11-2 and J usage is TRBJ2-3; 8 bases align to TRBD2. CDR1 is SGHAT and CDR2 is FQNNGV in the germline V gene. V gave up 0 bases and J gave up 0 bases; unmatched junction bases: 14. The CDR3 loop spans 20 amino acids. The CDR3 loop reads CASSLDSTSGLFTSTDTQYF. The CDR3 nucleotides read TGTGCCAGCAGCTTAGACTCTACTAGCGGCCTCTTTACTAGCACAGATACGCAGTATTTT.

This clone was detected once. The rearrangement uses TRBV27 and TRBJ2-7; D assignment may be TRBD1 or TRBD2 (6 bases each). Trimming stripped 7 bases from V and 4 bases from J, with 17 bases between. CDR3 length: 14 residues. From germline, CDR1 is MNHEY and CDR2 SMNVEV (reference sequence). The CDR3: CASKEEEGGYEQYF. The CDR3 region has the DNA TGTGCCAGCAAGGAAGAGGAGGGGGGATACGAGCAGTACTTC.

The chain uses TRBV10-3 and TRBJ2-1; possibly TRBD2 for D (6 bases). V shed 1 base and J shed 8 bases, with 15 bases lying between them. In germline, CDR1 is ENHRY, CDR2 SYGVKD. CDR3 length equals 15 residues. The CDR3 coding sequence is TGTGCCATCAGTGAGTTTGACGGGAGCCATTATGAGCAGTTCTTC. Translating it yields CAISEFDGSHYEQFF.

With respect to this clone: Other DNA sequences in the same sample also yield this CDR3. The genes are TRBV7-8 and TRBJ2-3; 12 bases are shared with TRBD2. This CDR3 has 16 amino acids. The J segment lost 2 bases and the V segment lost 5 bases, leaving 5 bases of the junction unmatched. Germline V gene data show CDR1 as SGHVS and CDR2 as FQNEAQ. The DNA of the CDR3 is TGTGCCAGCAGCCTCAGACTAGCGGGGGACACAGATACGCAGTATTTT. Its protein is CASSLRLAGDTDTQYF.

This chain connects TRBV6-1 to TRBJ2-1, with 10 bases identical to TRBD1. The CDR3 runs 15 residues. Trimming cost V 5 bases and J 2 bases; bases outside gene matches: 3. Per germline, CDR1 MNHNS and CDR2 SASEGT. In DNA form, the CDR3 reads TGTGCCAGCAGTCAGGACAGGGGGGCCTACAATGAGCAGTTCTTC. Translated, it gives CASSQDRGAYNEQFF.

The gene calls are TRBV6-6 and TRBJ2-7, with 8 bases that match TRBD1. Germline loops: CDR1 MNHNY, CDR2 SVGAGI (reference sequence). The CDR3 extends over 16 amino acids. The junction had 7 bases not matched to a gene; V was cut back by 0 bases and J by 3 bases. This chain's CDR3 is CASSYSRTGMNYEQYF. The CDR3 nucleotides read TGTGCCAGCAGTTACTCCAGGACAGGGATGAACTACGAGCAGTACTTC.

Concerning this clone: Other DNA sequences in this sample translate to the same CDR3. The chain recombines TRBV20-1 with TRBJ2-7; D is undetermined. CDR3 length: 11 residues. In germline, CDR1 is DFQATT, CDR2 SNEGSKA (reference sequence). V lost 3 bases, J lost 0 bases, and 3 bases lay in between. The CDR3 reads CSARDSYEQYF. CDR3 nucleotide sequence: TGCAGTGCTAGGGACTCCTACGAGCAGTACTTC.

This clone was seen a single time. The chain's CDR3 is CASSPTGLNEQFF. The CDR3 DNA reads as TGTGCCAGCAGCCCGACAGGGTTGAATGAGCAGTTCTTC. This sequence joins TRBV5-4 and TRBJ2-1; 7 nucleotides agree with TRBD1. The CDR3 totals 13 residues. Germline CDR1 SGHNT, CDR2 YYREEE (reference sequence). V shed 4 bases and J 7 bases; nucleotides not matched to a gene: 5.

This sequence joins TRBV5-1 and TRBJ2-7; D may be TRBD1 (7 bases). CDR3 length: 15 residues. V lost 0 bases and J 3 bases, leaving 13 bases between the germline ends. CDR1 is SGHRS and CDR2 is YFSETQ in the germline V gene. CDR3 DNA: TGCGCCAGCAGCTTGGCAGGGGGGACCAACTACGAGCAGTACTTC. Protein: CASSLAGGTNYEQYF.

The chain uses TRBV12-2 and TRBJ2-7; TRBD1 reflects the table's D call only, with no check against the DNA. TRBV12-2 is a pseudogene. This CDR3 has 15 amino acids. This chain's CDR3 is CASRLAGAPGNEQYF. The CDR3 nucleotides are TGTGCAAGTCGCTTAGCGGGGGCACCGGGGAACGAGCAGTACTTC.

V is TRBV4-3 and J is TRBJ2-1; the match to TRBD2 covers 9 bases. The CDR3 length is 16 residues. Germline V gene data show CDR1 as LGHNA and CDR2 as YSLEER. V lost 4 bases to trimming and J lost 8 bases; unmatched junction nucleotides: 12. CDR3 residues: CASSLQGRGGLDEQFF. The CDR3 DNA is TGCGCCAGCAGCCTCCAGGGGCGGGGGGGCCTCGATGAGCAGTTCTTC.

The genes are TRBV15 and TRBJ1-5; the match to TRBD1 covers 7 bases. The CDR3 extends over 13 amino acids. Germline assignment: CDR1 LNHNV and CDR2 YYDKDF (reference sequence). The V segment lost 6 bases and the J segment 4 bases; nucleotides outside the gene matches: 3. The DNA of the CDR3 is TGTGCCACCAGTTTCAGGGGGAATCAGCCCCAGCATTTT. Translated: CATSFRGNQPQHF.

This clone showed up just a few times. The chain joins TRBV5-1 to TRBJ1-2; 7 bases line up with TRBD1. The CDR3 sequence is 13 residues long. Per germline, CDR1 SGHRS and CDR2 YFSETQ. Trimming removed 2 bases from V and 7 bases from J; junction bases left unmatched: 5. The CDR3 loop is CASSLGQAAGYTF. CDR3 DNA: TGCGCCAGCAGCTTAGGACAGGCAGCTGGCTACACCTTC. Full variable domain (outside the CDR3, taken from reference TRBV5-1 and TRBJ1-2): KAGVTQTPRYLIKTRGQQVTLSCSPISGHRSVSWYQQTPGQGLQFLFEYFSETQRNKGNFPGRFSGRQFSNSRSEMNVSTLELGDSALYLCASSLGQAAGYTFGSGTRLTVV.